The T cell receptor beta chain under discussion was sequenced for a study of shared T cell receptors in the human thymus. Germline loops: CDR1 MDHEN, CDR2 SYDVKM. The CDR3 totals 20 residues. Trimming shortened V by 5 bases and J by 4 bases, and 30 bases separated the two germline ends. The protocol was immunoSEQ multiplex PCR, while the TCRdb copy is restricted to in-frame clones and leaves out a portion. The sample records some 700,000 clones, approximately 85% being singletons. These same records also appear under a second study, on human thymus T cells. That study adds: Those donating were healthy Finnish infants in corrective surgery for congenital heart defects.

The source material was thymocytes. This sequence was found in a girl less than two years old with a congenital heart defect. The chain links TRBV28 to TRBJ1-5; TRBD1 is a possible D gene (5 bases). This CDR3 is CASSLPSVGAGIYVNQPQHF. The CDR3 DNA reads TGTGCCAGCAGTCTACCCTCTGTTGGGGCAGGCATCTACGTGAATCAGCCCCAGCATTTT. Full variable domain (outside the CDR3, taken from reference TRBV28 and TRBJ1-5): DVKVTQSSRYLVKRTGEKVFLECVQDMDHENMFWYRQDPGLGLRLIYFSYDVKMKEKGDIPEGYSVSREKKERFSLILESASTNQTSMYLCASSLPSVGAGIYVNQPQHFGDGTRLSIL.